The T cell receptor beta chain under discussion was sequenced for a study of T-cell reconstitution after alpha-beta-depleted transplantation in children (dated by TCRdb to about 2016). Background for the entire study: Using TCR repertoire profiling, the study followed T-cell immune reconstitution in a quantitative way in children after TCRalphabeta/CD19-depleted allogeneic hematopoietic cell transplantation.

This clonotype was found many times. Which antigen it targets is not known. Base qualities were left out, and no much larger clone turns up one base away. Results the study describes overall, beyond this receptor: The apparently early recovery of alphabetaT-cell counts about two months after transplant reportedly depended on only several hundred rapidly expanded clones that came from non-depleted graft cells. Over subsequent months, a decline in hyperexpanded clone frequencies was noted, and after one year, T-cell counts and TCRbeta diversity were mostly ascribed to newly produced T cells. The high TCRbeta diversity at day 60 in some patients was ascribed to recipient T cells and intrathymic progenitors that had survived conditioning.

The protocol used for the library was PCR. The sequencer was an Illumina HiSeq 2500. TCR libraries were prepared with molecular barcoding, using unique molecular identifiers to normalize TCRbeta repertoire quantification. Through fastp at Q25 and MiXCR, TCRdb rebuilt clones from the public reads, retaining in-frame beta chains. Each entry is one CDR3 protein sequence, shown with its most common DNA and genes. The sample includes about 100,000 distinct CDR3 sequences, with 6% observed a single time. Jointly, the top ten make up about 6% of the sample. What this sample's time point label stands for: day 60 (about 2 months) after transplantation. The sample's treatment or condition label is to be understood as: allogeneic hematopoietic cell transplantation with graft depleted of TCRalphabeta T cells and CD19 B cells. The children who served as transplant recipients had been given grafts of TCRalphabeta/CD19-depleted allogeneic hematopoietic cells.

Specimen: PBMCs, mostly from graft donor cells, collected 60 days after TCRalphabeta/CD19-depleted stem cell transplant. The clonotype was recovered from a female patient aged 2-15 years who had a stem cell transplant for Fanconi anemia, so the T cells may come from the graft donor.

The bases are TGCGCCAGCAGCTTGGAGTTGGGGGGAGCTAACTATGGCTACACCTTC. Its protein is CASSLELGGANYGYTF. The rearrangement combines TRBV5-1 with TRBJ1-2; the D segment could be TRBD1, given 5 matching bases. CDR1 and CDR2, per the germline V gene, are SGHRS and YFSETQ. Trimming at the junction amounts to 0 bases on V and 0 bases on J, and the germline ends lie 12 bases apart. Its CDR3 holds 16 amino acids, cysteine through phenylalanine. The DNA shown is the 48-base CDR3, in frame from base 1.